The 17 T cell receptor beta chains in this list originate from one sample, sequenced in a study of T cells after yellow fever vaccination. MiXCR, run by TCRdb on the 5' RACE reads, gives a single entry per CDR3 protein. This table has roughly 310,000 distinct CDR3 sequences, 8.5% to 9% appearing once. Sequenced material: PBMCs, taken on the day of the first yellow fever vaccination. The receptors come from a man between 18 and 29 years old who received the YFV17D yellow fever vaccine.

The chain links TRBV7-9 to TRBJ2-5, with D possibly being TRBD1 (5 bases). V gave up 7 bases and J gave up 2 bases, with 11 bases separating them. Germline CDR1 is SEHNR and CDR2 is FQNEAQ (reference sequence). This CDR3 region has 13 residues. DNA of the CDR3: TGTGCCAGCACACCGACAGTACAAGAGACCCAGTACTTC. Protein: CASTPTVQETQYF.

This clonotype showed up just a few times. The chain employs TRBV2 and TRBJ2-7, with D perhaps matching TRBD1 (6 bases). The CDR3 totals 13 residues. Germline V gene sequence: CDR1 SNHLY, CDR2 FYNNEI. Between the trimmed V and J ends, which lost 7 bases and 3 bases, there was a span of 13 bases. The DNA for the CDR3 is TGTGCCAGCACCACCCAGGGGTTCTACGAGCAGTACTTC. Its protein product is CASTTQGFYEQYF.

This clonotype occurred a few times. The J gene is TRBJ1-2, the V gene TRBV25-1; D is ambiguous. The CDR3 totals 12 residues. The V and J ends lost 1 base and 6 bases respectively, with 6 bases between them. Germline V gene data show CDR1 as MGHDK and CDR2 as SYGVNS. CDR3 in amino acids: CASSESVDGYTF. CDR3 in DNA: TGTGCCAGCAGTGAATCTGTAGATGGCTACACCTTC.

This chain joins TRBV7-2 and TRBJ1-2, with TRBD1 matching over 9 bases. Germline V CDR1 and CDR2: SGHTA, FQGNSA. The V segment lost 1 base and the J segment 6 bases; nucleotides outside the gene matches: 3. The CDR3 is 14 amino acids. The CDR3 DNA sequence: TGTGCCAGCAGCTTAGTTACAGGGGGCGATGGCTACACCTTC. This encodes CASSLVTGGDGYTF. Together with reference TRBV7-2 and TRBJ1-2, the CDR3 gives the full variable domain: GAGVSQSPSNKVTEKGKDVELRCDPISGHTALYWYRQSLGQGLEFLIYFQGNSAPDKSGLPSDRFSAERTGGSVSTLTIQRTQQEDSAVYLCASSLVTGGDGYTFGSGTRLTVV.

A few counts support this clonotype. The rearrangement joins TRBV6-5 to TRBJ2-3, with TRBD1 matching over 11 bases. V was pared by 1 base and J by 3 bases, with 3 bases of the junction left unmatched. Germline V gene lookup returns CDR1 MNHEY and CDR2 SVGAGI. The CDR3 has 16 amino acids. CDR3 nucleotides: TGTGCCAGCAGTTACTGGGACAGGGGGGGGACAGATACGCAGTATTTT. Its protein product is CASSYWDRGGTDTQYF.

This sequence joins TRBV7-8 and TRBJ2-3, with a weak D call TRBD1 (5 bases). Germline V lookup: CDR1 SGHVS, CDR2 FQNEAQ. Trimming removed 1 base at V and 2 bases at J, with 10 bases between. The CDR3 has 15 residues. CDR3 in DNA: TGTGCCAGCAGCTTAGAAGGGGCCGCCACAGATACGCAGTATTTT. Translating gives CASSLEGAATDTQYF.

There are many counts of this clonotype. The CDR3 is CASSKGPGQPNPSRNEQFF. The CDR3 nucleotides are TGTGCCAGCAGCAAAGGTCCGGGACAGCCAAACCCCTCTCGGAATGAGCAGTTCTTC. The chain carries TRBV21-1 and TRBJ2-1; the table's D gene call, TRBD1, was not cross checked with the DNA. TRBV21-1 is a documented pseudogene. The CDR3 length is 19 residues.

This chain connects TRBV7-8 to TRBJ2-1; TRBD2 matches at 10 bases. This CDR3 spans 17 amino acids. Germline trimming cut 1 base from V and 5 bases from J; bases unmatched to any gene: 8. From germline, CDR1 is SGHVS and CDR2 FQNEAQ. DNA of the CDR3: TGTGCCAGCAGCTTAGTTGCTAGCGGGGGCCCTAACAATGAGCAGTTCTTC. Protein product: CASSLVASGGPNNEQFF.

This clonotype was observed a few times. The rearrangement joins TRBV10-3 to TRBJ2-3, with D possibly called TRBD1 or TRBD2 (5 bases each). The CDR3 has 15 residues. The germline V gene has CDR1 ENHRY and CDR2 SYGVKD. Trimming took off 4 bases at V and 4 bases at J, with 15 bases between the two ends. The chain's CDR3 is CAISVVGPRADTQYF. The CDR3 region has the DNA TGTGCCATCAGTGTAGTGGGACCGAGGGCAGATACGCAGTATTTT.

The CDR3 DNA reads TGTGCCAGCAGCCCAGCGGGGAAGGGTCAGCCCCAGCATTTT. Translated: CASSPAGKGQPQHF. The chain is built from TRBV7-6 and TRBJ1-5; D not resolved. Per the germline V gene, CDR1 is SGHVS and CDR2 is FNYEAQ. V gave up 5 bases and J gave up 6 bases, with 14 bases separating them. CDR3 length equals 14 residues.

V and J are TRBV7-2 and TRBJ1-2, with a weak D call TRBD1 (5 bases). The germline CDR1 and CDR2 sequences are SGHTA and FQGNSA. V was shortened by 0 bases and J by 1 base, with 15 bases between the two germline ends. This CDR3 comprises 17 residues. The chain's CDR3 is CASSLASGAGYNYGYTF. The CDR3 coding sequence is TGTGCCAGCAGCTTAGCCTCCGGGGCCGGGTATAACTATGGCTACACCTTC.

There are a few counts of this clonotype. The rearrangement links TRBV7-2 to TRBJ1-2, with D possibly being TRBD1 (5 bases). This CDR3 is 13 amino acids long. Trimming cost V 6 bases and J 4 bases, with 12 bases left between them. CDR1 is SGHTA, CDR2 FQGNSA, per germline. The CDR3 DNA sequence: TGTGCCAGCAGAGACAGACCGGCCTATGGCTACACCTTC. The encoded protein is CASRDRPAYGYTF. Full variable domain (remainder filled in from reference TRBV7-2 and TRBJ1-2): GAGVSQSPSNKVTEKGKDVELRCDPISGHTALYWYRQSLGQGLEFLIYFQGNSAPDKSGLPSDRFSAERTGGSVSTLTIQRTQQEDSAVYLCASRDRPAYGYTFGSGTRLTVV.

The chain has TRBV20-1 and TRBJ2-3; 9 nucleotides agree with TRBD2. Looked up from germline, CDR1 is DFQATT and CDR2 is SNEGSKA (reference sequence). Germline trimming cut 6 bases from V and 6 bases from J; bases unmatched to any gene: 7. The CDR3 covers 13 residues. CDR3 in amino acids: CSAYPGLADTQYF. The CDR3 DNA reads TGCAGTGCCTATCCGGGACTAGCTGATACGCAGTATTTT.

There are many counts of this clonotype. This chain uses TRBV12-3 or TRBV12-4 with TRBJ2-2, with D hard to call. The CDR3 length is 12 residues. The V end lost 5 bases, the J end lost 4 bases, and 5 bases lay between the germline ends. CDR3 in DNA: TGTGCCAGCAGTCGATCCACCGGGGAGCTGTTTTTT. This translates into CASSRSTGELFF.

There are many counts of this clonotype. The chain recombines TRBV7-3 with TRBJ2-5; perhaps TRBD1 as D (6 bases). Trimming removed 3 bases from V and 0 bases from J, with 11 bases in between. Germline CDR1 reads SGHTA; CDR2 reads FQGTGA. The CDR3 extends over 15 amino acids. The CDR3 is CASSLQGTNQETQYF. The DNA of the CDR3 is TGTGCCAGCAGCTTGCAGGGGACCAACCAAGAGACCCAGTACTTC.

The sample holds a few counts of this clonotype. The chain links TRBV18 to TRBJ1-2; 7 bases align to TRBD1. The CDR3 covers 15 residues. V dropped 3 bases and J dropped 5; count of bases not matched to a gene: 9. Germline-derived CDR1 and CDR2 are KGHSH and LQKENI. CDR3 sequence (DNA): TGTGCCAGCTCACCCTCCCGACAGGGACGTTATGGCTACACCTTC. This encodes CASSPSRQGRYGYTF.

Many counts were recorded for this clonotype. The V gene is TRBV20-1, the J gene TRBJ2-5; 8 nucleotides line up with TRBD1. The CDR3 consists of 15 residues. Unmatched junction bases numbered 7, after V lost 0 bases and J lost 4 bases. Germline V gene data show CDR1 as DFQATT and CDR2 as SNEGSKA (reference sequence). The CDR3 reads CSARDGATGAETQYF. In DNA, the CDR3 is TGCAGTGCTAGAGATGGTGCGACAGGGGCAGAGACCCAGTACTTC.